These T cell receptor beta chains were read from a single sample in a study of identical twins. From the 5' RACE reads, TCRdb called clonotypes with MiXCR, one entry per CDR3 protein. Of some 1,600,000 distinct CDR3 sequences listed, around 33% are singletons. Material for sequencing was cord blood. The receptors come from a newborn girl in good health. The CDR3 runs from the conserved cysteine through the conserved F or W. A D gene is named only where the DNA matches it firmly. A row's size may be missing; if present it is once, few, many or a size class.

d_call clone_size j_call v_call cdr3_aa cdr3_nt
TRBD1 . TRBJ1-6 TRBV25-1 CASSEGGQANSPLHF TGTGCCAGCAGTGAAGGGGGACAGGCTAATTCACCCCTCCACTTT
TRBD2 . TRBJ2-4 TRBV28 CASSRGGLAGAKNIQDF TGTGCCAGCAGCCGGGGAGGACTAGCGGGAGCCAAAAACATTCAGGACTTC
TRBD1 . TRBJ1-6 TRBV20-1 CSARDPDRGHSPPHF TGCAGTGCTAGAGATCCGGACAGGGGGCATTCACCCCCCCACTTT
. . TRBJ2-7 TRBV20-1 CSAKWVGAAYEQYF TGCAGTGCTAAATGGGTGGGCGCTGCCTACGAGCAGTACTTC
TRBD1 . TRBJ1-5 TRBV5-8 CASSLTGGGGQPQHF TGTGCCAGCAGCTTGACAGGGGGTGGTGGTCAGCCCCAGCATTTT
. . TRBJ2-1 TRBV20-1 CSAPRPSLPYNEQFF TGCAGTGCTCCCCGGCCTAGTCTCCCCTACAATGAGCAGTTCTTC
TRBD2 . TRBJ2-7 TRBV20-1 CSARSSGASYNEQYF TGCAGTGCTAGATCTAGCGGGGCCTCCTACAATGAGCAGTACTTC
. . TRBJ2-7 TRBV28 CASRPGLASYNEQYF TGTGCCAGCCGGCCTGGGCTAGCCTCCTACAATGAGCAGTACTTC
TRBD1 few TRBJ1-2 TRBV10-3 CAISESGTGPNYGYTF TGTGCCATCAGTGAGTCGGGGACAGGGCCGAACTATGGCTACACCTTC
. . TRBJ2-7 TRBV10-3 CAISKSLIGSGADEQYF TGTGCCATCAGTAAAAGTCTAATCGGGTCCGGCGCGGACGAGCAGTACTTC
. . TRBJ1-2 TRBV11-2 CASSRDRRVGYTF TGTGCCAGCAGCCGTGATCGGCGCGTCGGCTACACCTTC
. . TRBJ2-2 TRBV11-2 CASSLEGLNTGELFF TGTGCCAGCAGCTTAGAAGGGCTAAACACCGGGGAGCTGTTTTTT
TRBD1 . TRBJ1-5 TRBV4-1 CASSQYRGPNQPQHF TGCGCCAGCAGCCAATACAGGGGGCCAAATCAGCCCCAGCATTTT
. few TRBJ2-7 TRBV7-2 CASSVADSFSYEQYF TGTGCCAGCAGCGTAGCGGACTCGTTCTCCTACGAGCAGTACTTC
TRBD2 few TRBJ2-7 TRBV14 CASSQKGLVHEQYF TGTGCCAGCAGCCAAAAGGGACTAGTTCACGAGCAGTACTTC
TRBD1 . TRBJ1-2 TRBV27 CASSSGRGSAGYTF TGTGCCAGCAGTTCGGGCAGGGGGTCGGCTGGCTACACCTTC
TRBD2 few TRBJ2-3 TRBV20-1 CSARVGLERTDTQYF TGCAGTGCTAGAGTGGGACTAGAACGCACAGATACGCAGTATTTT
. . TRBJ2-1 TRBV3-1 CASSQDRRSGPYNEQFF TGTGCCAGCAGCCAAGATAGGCGGAGCGGGCCATACAATGAGCAGTTCTTC
. many TRBJ2-5 TRBV7-8 CASSSISKQETQYF TGTGCCAGCAGCTCAATATCGAAGCAAGAGACCCAGTACTTC
TRBD1 few TRBJ1-2 TRBV12-3/TRBV12-4 CASSFGQGADYGYTF TGTGCCAGCAGTTTCGGACAGGGGGCAGACTATGGCTACACCTTC
TRBD2 . TRBJ2-1 TRBV7-9 CASSLAVGTSGRGAYNEQFF TGTGCCAGCAGCTTAGCCGTTGGGACTAGCGGGAGAGGGGCCTACAATGAGCAGTTCTTC
. many TRBJ2-5 TRBV5-1 CASSLGWQETQYF TGCGCCAGCAGCCTCGGGTGGCAAGAGACCCAGTACTTC
. . TRBJ2-3 TRBV2 CASSEARGGTDTQYF TGTGCCAGCAGTGAAGCGAGGGGGGGGACAGATACGCAGTATTTT
TRBD2 many TRBJ2-1 TRBV11-1 CASSGRPMNEQFF TGTGCCAGTAGCGGGAGGCCCATGAATGAGCAGTTCTTC
. . TRBJ2-3 TRBV20-1 CSANYRATDTQYF TGCAGTGCTAACTACAGGGCCACAGATACGCAGTATTTT
TRBD1 few TRBJ1-1 TRBV3-1 CASSQEPDRVNTEAFF TGTGCCAGCAGCCAAGAACCAGACAGGGTGAACACTGAAGCTTTCTTT
. . TRBJ1-2 TRBV12-3/TRBV12-4 CASNTGGSHLYGYTF TGTGCCAGCAACACTGGCGGCAGCCACCTCTATGGCTACACCTTC
. many TRBJ2-7 TRBV5-1 CASSLAAQGEQYF TGCGCCAGCAGCTTGGCTGCTCAAGGGGAGCAGTACTTC
TRBD2 few TRBJ2-2 TRBV3-1 CASSHRTSGRRTNTGELFF TGTGCCAGCAGCCATAGGACTAGCGGGAGGAGGACCAACACCGGGGAGCTGTTTTTT
. . TRBJ2-1 TRBV6-2/TRBV6-3 CASSPFGDEQFF TGTGCCAGCAGCCCTTTTGGGGATGAGCAGTTCTTC
. . TRBJ1-4 TRBV4-2 CASSQDGTTNEKLFF TGTGCCAGCAGCCAAGACGGTACAACTAATGAAAAACTGTTTTTT
TRBD2 few TRBJ2-3 TRBV6-5 CASSSPGLAGGPTDTQYF TGTGCCAGCAGTTCACCGGGACTAGCGGGAGGGCCAACAGATACGCAGTATTTT